One and the same sample provided the 5 T cell receptor beta chains below, sequenced in a study of identical twins. MiXCR was run by TCRdb on the 5' RACE reads, yielding one entry per CDR3 protein. The sample includes 300,000 to 400,000 distinct CDR3 sequences, about 12% of them seen just once. The same data also went into a second study, on yellow fever vaccine responses in identical twins.

Sequencing input: CD8+ T cells sorted from blood. The origin of the receptors is a woman younger than 30 in good health.

V usage is TRBV12-3 or TRBV12-4 and J usage is TRBJ1-1, with D hard to call. V lost 6 bases to trimming and J lost 3 bases, with 20 bases between them. The CDR3 is made up of 16 amino acids. The CDR3 loop is CASRADFTQWDTEAFF. The CDR3, as DNA: TGTGCCAGCAGGGCCGACTTCACCCAATGGGACACTGAAGCTTTCTTT.

This clonotype was seen a handful of times. CDR3 region: CASSEDEIRDRRGYTF. The CDR3 DNA sequence: TGTGCCAGCAGTGAAGATGAGATACGGGACAGACGGGGCTACACCTTC. The genes are TRBV6-1 and TRBJ1-2, with TRBD1 identical over 7 bases. CDR1 MNHNS and CDR2 SASEGT come from the germline V gene. The CDR3 contains 16 residues. V was clipped by 1 base and J by 8 bases; unmatched bases: 13.

This clonotype was found many times. V gene TRBV5-1 combines with J gene TRBJ2-1; D gene uncertain. Germline V gives CDR1 SGHRS, CDR2 YFSETQ. Trimming shortened V by 0 bases and J by 2 bases, and 9 bases separated the two germline ends. CDR3 length equals 15 residues. As DNA, the CDR3 is TGCGCCAGCAGCTTGGTAACTCAAACCTACAATGAGCAGTTCTTC. This encodes CASSLVTQTYNEQFF.

V and J are TRBV4-1 and TRBJ1-2, with 7 bases matching TRBD1. The germline gives CDR1 MGHRA, CDR2 YSYEKL. V lost 0 bases and J lost 5; bases outside the gene matches: 9. This CDR3 region has 16 residues. CDR3 sequence reads: CASSQDRDSRVYGYTF. The CDR3 nucleotides are TGCGCCAGCAGCCAAGACCGGGACAGCAGAGTTTATGGCTACACCTTC.

This clonotype was counted a few times. This chain connects TRBV7-6 to TRBJ2-3; perhaps TRBD2 as D (7 bases). CDR1 is SGHVS, CDR2 FNYEAQ, per germline. The CDR3 consists of 14 residues. Trimming removed 7 bases from V and 6 bases from J, with 17 bases in between. The DNA for the CDR3 is TGTGCCAGCACCCCAGACGGGGGGCTGGATACGCAGTATTTT. It translates to CASTPDGGLDTQYF.